A selection of T cell receptor beta chains follows, all from one sample in a study of CD8 T cells in Susac syndrome. MiXCR, run by TCRdb on the immunoSEQ multiplex PCR reads, gives a single entry per CDR3 protein. Of some 18,000 distinct CDR3 sequences listed, 95% are singletons. Sequencing was carried out using CD8+ T cells from PBMCs. The receptors shown here come from a human donor in good health. Each CDR3 is given with its conserved first and last residue.

>TRBJ1-2|TRBV7-8
CASSFTTGLEGYTF
>TRBJ2-6|TRBV7-9
CASSRNTGPGANVLTF
>TRBJ2-1|TRBV29-1
CSVESVSDIFIYNEQFF
>TRBJ1-3|TRBV5-4
CASSLKNRDSGNTIYF
>TRBJ1-1|TRBV7-2
CASSWRGDGYTEAFF
>TRBJ2-7|TRBV5-1
CASSWAPSGTYEQYF
>TRBJ2-1|TRBV15
CATSRVAGSYNEQFF
>TRBJ2-7|TRBV28
CASSPEGGAYEQYF
>TRBJ2-1|TRBV28
CASNADRDEQFF
>TRBJ1-1|TRBV30
CAWSPGYTEAFF
>TRBJ2-2|TRBV20-1
CSASLALTGELFF
>TRBJ2-1|TRBV7-9
CASSLEGQGAPYNEQFF
>TRBJ1-1|TRBV12-3/TRBV12-4
CASSFGTVNTEAFF
>TRBJ1-2|TRBV7-8
CASSADKAYGGYTF
>TRBJ1-6|TRBV6-1
CASSEPLGMTGDSPLHF
>TRBJ2-1|TRBV24-1
CATSDPTELENEQFF
>TRBJ2-2|TRBV7-7
CASSPPGAVTNTGELFF
>TRBJ2-5|TRBV10-3
CAISEQGRGETQYF
>TRBJ2-1|TRBV27
CASSLGTALSYNEQFF
>TRBJ1-5|TRBV9
CASSVASGPDQPQHF
>TRBJ2-1|TRBV4-3
CASSQDVSGRASFEQFF
>TRBJ1-4|TRBV7-9
CASSEGFRGTNEKLFF
>TRBJ2-7|TRBV5-5
CASRTGTETSEQYF
>TRBJ1-1|TRBV29-1
CSVWGNEAFF
>TRBJ2-1|TRBV29-1
CSVDLATEQFF
>TRBJ2-1|TRBV12-3/TRBV12-4
CASRGPGGLWDEQFF
>TRBJ2-5|TRBV7-2
CASSLESGRAGETQYF
>TRBJ2-7|TRBV29-1
CSVLWGSAYEQYF
>TRBJ2-1|TRBV2
CASLVRMYSYNEQFF
>TRBJ2-1|TRBV7-3
CATSDSANEQFF
>TRBJ2-3|TRBV2
CASSERGVASGEDTQYF
>TRBJ1-6|TRBV27
CASSFQTAKYNSPLHF
>TRBJ2-1|TRBV20-1
CSARVERAAPREQFF